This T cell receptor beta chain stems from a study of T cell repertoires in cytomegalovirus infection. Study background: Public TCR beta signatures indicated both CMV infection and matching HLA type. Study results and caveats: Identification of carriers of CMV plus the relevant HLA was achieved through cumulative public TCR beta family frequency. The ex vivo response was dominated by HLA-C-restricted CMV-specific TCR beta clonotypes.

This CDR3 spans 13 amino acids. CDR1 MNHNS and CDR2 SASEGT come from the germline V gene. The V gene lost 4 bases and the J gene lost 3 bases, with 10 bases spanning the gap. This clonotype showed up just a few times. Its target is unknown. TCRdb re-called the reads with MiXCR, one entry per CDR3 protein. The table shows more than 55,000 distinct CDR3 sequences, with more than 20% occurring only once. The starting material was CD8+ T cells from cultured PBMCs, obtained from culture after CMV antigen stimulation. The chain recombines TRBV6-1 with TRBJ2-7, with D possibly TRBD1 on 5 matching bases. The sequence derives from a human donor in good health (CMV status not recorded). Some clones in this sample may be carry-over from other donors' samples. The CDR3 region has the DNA TGTGCCAGCAGTGTCCTTGACAGCTACGAGCAGTACTTC. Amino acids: CASSVLDSYEQYF.